A single sample gave rise to the 14 T cell receptor beta chains below, sequenced in a study of T cells after yellow fever vaccination. TCRdb passed the 5' RACE reads through MiXCR, listing each CDR3 protein once. The sample carries over 250,000 distinct CDR3 sequences, roughly 4.3% recorded once. The sequenced sample was PBMCs, obtained 5 days after the yellow fever booster vaccination. Source of these receptors: a man aged 18 to 29 who received the YFV17D yellow fever vaccine.

The chain couples TRBV7-3 to TRBJ2-2; 8 bases fit TRBD2. Trimming took 5 bases from V and 11 from J; bases not matched to a gene: 10. This CDR3 is built from 14 residues. The germline CDR1 and CDR2 sequences are SGHTA and FQGTGA. This CDR3 reads CASSPMAGGGELFF. The CDR3 DNA is TGTGCCAGCAGCCCCATGGCGGGGGGTGGAGAGCTGTTTTTT. The full variable domain, its missing parts supplied by reference TRBV7-3 and TRBJ2-2, is GAGVSQTPSNKVTEKGKYVELRCDPISGHTALYWYRQSLGQGPEFLIYFQGTGAADDSGLPNDRFFAVRPEGSVSTLKIQRTERGDSAVYLCASSPMAGGGELFFGEGSRLTVL.

Turning to this clonotype: The junction departs from germline at one end; a sequencing error may be responsible. The chain couples TRBV27 to TRBJ1-1, with D tentatively TRBD1 (5 bases). Germline V lookup: CDR1 MNHEY, CDR2 SMNVEV (reference sequence). CDR3 length: 13 residues. The CDR3 sequence is CASTLVAGSEAFF. CDR3 sequence (DNA): TGTGCCAGCACTTTAGTCGCAGGGTCTGAAGCTTTCTTT.

The CDR3 protein is CASSQEASGGVLDTQYF. The DNA of the CDR3 is TGTGCCAGCAGCCAAGAGGCTAGCGGGGGGGTTCTGGATACGCAGTATTTT. V usage is TRBV4-2 and J usage is TRBJ2-3; 12 nucleotides match TRBD2. The CDR3 contains 17 residues. Trimming removed 0 bases from V and 6 bases from J; junction bases left unmatched: 7. Germline CDR1 and CDR2: LGHNA and YNFKEQ.

The rearrangement uses TRBV7-6 and TRBJ1-2; perhaps TRBD1 as D (5 bases). Germline lookup yields CDR1 SGHVS and CDR2 FNYEAQ. The CDR3 length is 15 residues. Trimming took 1 base from V and 7 from J, leaving 16 bases between them. The CDR3 loop is CASSLEGTRGSGYTF. The CDR3 DNA sequence: TGTGCCAGCAGCTTAGAAGGGACCAGAGGAAGTGGCTACACCTTC.

The V call is TRBV5-1, the J call TRBJ1-4; TRBD1 matches 9 bases. CDR1 is SGHRS and CDR2 is YFSETQ in the germline V gene. With 2 bases clipped from V and 7 bases from J, the junction kept 6 bases outside the gene matches. This CDR3 has 15 residues. CDR3 sequence reads: CASSFTGGIGEKLFF. The CDR3 nucleotides read TGCGCCAGCAGCTTCACAGGGGGCATTGGTGAAAAACTGTTTTTT.

The rearrangement joins TRBV30 to TRBJ2-2, with D unclear. V gave up 0 bases and J gave up 6 bases, with 8 bases separating them. The CDR3 sequence is 13 residues long. Looked up from germline, CDR1 is GTSNPN and CDR2 is SVGIG (reference sequence). In nucleotides, the CDR3 is TGTGCCTGGAGTGTAATGGGTTCCGGGGAGCTGTTTTTT. Its translation is CAWSVMGSGELFF.

This clonotype was observed many times. V usage is TRBV5-6 and J usage is TRBJ2-3; 9 positions match TRBD2. This CDR3 spans 16 amino acids. The ends lost 1 base at V and 0 bases at J; junction bases unmatched: 3. The V gene's germline CDR1 is SGHDT and CDR2 YYEEEE. CDR3 in DNA: TGTGCCAGCAGCTTGCGTACTAGCGGGAGCACAGATACGCAGTATTTT. The encoded protein is CASSLRTSGSTDTQYF.

The rearrangement links TRBV9 to TRBJ2-1; D unclear. Looked up from germline, CDR1 is SGDLS and CDR2 is YYNGEE. The ends were cut back, 0 bases at V and 9 bases at J, with 13 bases in the middle. The CDR3 is 14 residues long. This chain's CDR3 is CASSVDMWGSEQFF. As DNA, the CDR3 is TGTGCCAGCAGCGTAGATATGTGGGGAAGTGAGCAGTTCTTC. The entire variable domain, with the rest obtained from reference TRBV9 and TRBJ2-1, is as follows: DSGVTQTPKHLITATGQRVTLRCSPRSGDLSVYWYQQSLDQGLQFLIQYYNGEERAKGNILERFSAQQFPDLHSELNLSSLELGDSALYFCASSVDMWGSEQFFGPGTRLTVL.

In this sample, this clonotype turned up a few times. The rearrangement links TRBV5-4 to TRBJ2-2; D may correspond to TRBD1 or TRBD2 (5 bases each). This CDR3 is 15 amino acids long. V was clipped by 2 bases and J by 1 base, with 9 bases between them. Germline V CDR1 and CDR2: SGHNT, YYREEE (reference sequence). This chain's CDR3 is CASSLWDENTGELFF. The DNA of the CDR3 is TGTGCCAGCAGCTTATGGGACGAGAACACCGGGGAGCTGTTTTTT.

J is TRBJ1-2 and V is TRBV5-1; a possible D gene is TRBD1 (5 bases). V shed 2 bases and J shed 5 bases, with 16 bases lying between them. This CDR3 spans 15 amino acids. Germline V gene lookup returns CDR1 SGHRS and CDR2 YFSETQ. The CDR3 coding sequence is TGCGCCAGCAGCTTTCAGCCAGGGCTAACATATGGCTACACCTTC. Translating it yields CASSFQPGLTYGYTF.

The J gene is TRBJ1-5, the V gene TRBV12-3 or TRBV12-4; D unclear. The CDR3 consists of 14 residues. Trimming removed 8 bases at V and 1 base at J, with 12 bases between. CDR3 in amino acids: CASGIMGSNQPQHF. CDR3 DNA: TGTGCCAGCGGGATAATGGGAAGCAATCAGCCCCAGCATTTT.

This clonotype was observed at least ten times. The gene calls are TRBV10-3 and TRBJ1-6; D is uncertain. Per germline, CDR1 ENHRY and CDR2 SYGVKD. V lost 3 bases and J 10 bases, leaving 10 bases between the germline ends. The CDR3 is 13 residues long. CDR3 in amino acids: CAISELGNSPLHF. CDR3 DNA: TGTGCCATCAGTGAACTGGGGAACTCACCCCTCCACTTT.

V usage is TRBV7-2 and J usage is TRBJ2-6; D assignment may be TRBD1 or TRBD2 (5 bases each). The V end lost 8 bases, the J end lost 0 bases, and 14 bases lay between the germline ends. Looked up from germline, CDR1 is SGHTA and CDR2 is FQGNSA. The CDR3 has 16 residues. The CDR3 spells CASHLGAVSGANVLTF. In DNA, the CDR3 is TGTGCCAGCCACCTCGGGGCCGTCTCTGGGGCCAACGTCCTGACTTTC.

This clonotype was picked up many times. The J gene is TRBJ2-7, the V gene TRBV5-1; D is undetermined. The CDR3 contains 14 residues. CDR1 is SGHRS and CDR2 is YFSETQ in the germline V gene. V was clipped by 4 bases and J by 2 bases, with 13 bases between them. CDR3 residues: CASSPRTDPYEQYF. Written as DNA, the CDR3 is TGCGCCAGCAGCCCCCGAACCGACCCCTACGAGCAGTACTTC.